The 27 T cell receptor beta chains below come from one sample, sequenced in a study of Graves' ophthalmopathy and Graves' hyperthyroidism. Amplification of TCR beta CDR3 regions used RNA transcripts. After a first-round RT-PCR with HTBI primers, a second-round multiplex PCR was run. TCRdb reprocessed the multiplex PCR reads via MiXCR and lists one record per CDR3 protein. The table records some 1.1 million distinct CDR3 sequences, less than 45% of them present only once. Sequenced input: peripheral blood or thyroid tissue (not recorded which). The origin of the receptors is an adult man with Graves' hyperthyroidism.

The chain uses TRBV10-2 and TRBJ2-7; TRBD2 aligns across 10 bases. Germline CDR1 and CDR2: WSHSY and SAAADI. V was pared by 9 bases and J by 4 bases, with 6 bases of the junction left unmatched. The CDR3 is 13 residues long. The CDR3 here is CASHTSGEYEQYF. The DNA of the CDR3 is TGCGCCAGTCACACTAGCGGGGAATACGAGCAGTACTTC.

Turning to this clonotype: One end of the junction varies from germline; a read error may be responsible. V is TRBV7-3 and J is TRBJ1-2, with unresolved D. Germline V gene sequence: CDR1 SGHTA, CDR2 FQGTGA. There are 12 residues in the CDR3. CDR3 bases: TGCGCCAGCAGCGTCAGACTAGCGGCCAACACCTTC. This codes for CASSVRLAANTF.

This clonotype has a count of ten or more. This rearrangement joins TRBV9 to TRBJ2-5, with 7 bases that match TRBD1. V dropped 3 bases and J dropped 5; count of bases not matched to a gene: 4. Germline CDR1 SGDLS, CDR2 YYNGEE. The CDR3 runs 13 residues. CDR3: CASSDGTAETQYF. Here the CDR3 DNA reads TGTGCCAGCAGCGATGGGACAGCGGAGACCCAGTACTTC.

About this clonotype itself: Possible read error: a much larger clone is one base away. The chain combines TRBV5-1 with TRBJ2-2; 7 bases fit TRBD2. There are 14 residues in the CDR3. CDR1 SGHRS and CDR2 YFSETQ come from the germline V gene. V trimming: 7 bases; J trimming: 5 bases; junction bases outside the gene matches: 8. Written as DNA, the CDR3 is TGCGCCAGCGGCACCGGACTAGAGACCGGGGAGCTGTTTTTT. This encodes CASGTGLETGELFF.

V and J are TRBV6-1 and TRBJ2-7; possibly TRBD1 for D (5 bases). The CDR3 totals 14 residues. Germline CDR1 and CDR2: MNHNS and SASEGT. V was clipped by 5 bases and J by 6 bases, with 17 bases between them. The CDR3 DNA is TGTGCCAGCAGTTATAGTAGGGGTTTTGGCGAGCAGTACTTC. Translated: CASSYSRGFGEQYF.

The rearrangement joins TRBV5-1 to TRBJ1-3, with a weak D call TRBD1 (6 bases). CDR3 length: 19 residues. V dropped 0 bases and J dropped 0 bases, with 19 bases sitting between them. Germline V gives CDR1 SGHRS, CDR2 YFSETQ. In DNA form, the CDR3 reads TGCGCCAGCAGCTTGGGGGGCGTCACAGGGCCTCTCTCTGGAAACACCATATATTTT. The encoded protein is CASSLGGVTGPLSGNTIYF. The full variable domain, completed using reference TRBV5-1 and TRBJ1-3, is KAGVTQTPRYLIKTRGQQVTLSCSPISGHRSVSWYQQTPGQGLQFLFEYFSETQRNKGNFPGRFSGRQFSNSRSEMNVSTLELGDSALYLCASSLGGVTGPLSGNTIYFGEGSWLTVV.

This clonotype was observed a few times. The rearrangement links TRBV3-1 to TRBJ1-2; no clear D. Germline V gene sequence: CDR1 LGHDT, CDR2 YNNKEL (reference sequence). The CDR3 sequence is 14 residues long. Trimming removed 4 bases from V and 8 bases from J, with 17 bases in between. CDR3 in DNA: TGTGCCAGCAGCCGGTTAAGTACTCCTTACGGCTACACCTTC. This codes for CASSRLSTPYGYTF.

This sequence joins TRBV28 and TRBJ1-6; D is perhaps TRBD1 (6 bases). Germline CDR1 is MDHEN and CDR2 is SYDVKM. Trimming left V 6 bases short and J 10 bases short, with 13 bases between. The CDR3 contains 13 residues. Here the CDR3 DNA reads TGTGCCAGCAGCTCCAGGGGTTTCTCACCCCTCCACTTT. Protein product: CASSSRGFSPLHF. Full variable domain (missing parts from reference TRBV28 and TRBJ1-6): DVKVTQSSRYLVKRTGEKVFLECVQDMDHENMFWYRQDPGLGLRLIYFSYDVKMKEKGDIPEGYSVSREKKERFSLILESASTNQTSMYLCASSSRGFSPLHFGNGTRLTVT.

This clonotype was recorded many times. This chain joins TRBV7-2 and TRBJ2-2; D ambiguous. The CDR3 covers 15 residues. V lost 2 bases to trimming and J lost 0 bases, with 7 bases between them. Germline V gene data show CDR1 as SGHTA and CDR2 as FQGNSA. The CDR3 DNA follows: TGTGCCAGCAGCTTACATTTAGCGAACACCGGGGAGCTGTTTTTT. Protein: CASSLHLANTGELFF.

This clonotype was counted ten times or more. J is TRBJ2-2 and V is TRBV10-3, with D uncertain. The CDR3 spans 12 residues. Germline CDR1 ENHRY, CDR2 SYGVKD. V was shortened by 6 bases and J by 8 bases, with 10 bases between the two germline ends. CDR3 sequence (DNA): TGTGCCATCAGGCAGGATTGGGGGGAGCTGTTTTTT. Its translation: CAIRQDWGELFF.

This rearrangement joins TRBV20-1 to TRBJ1-2; D perhaps matches TRBD1 (5 bases). Trimming stripped 2 bases from V and 2 bases from J, with 9 bases between. In germline, CDR1 is DFQATT, CDR2 SNEGSKA (reference sequence). The CDR3 sequence is 13 residues long. CDR3: CSARNRPNYGYTF. CDR3 bases: TGCAGTGCTAGAAACAGGCCGAACTATGGCTACACCTTC.

The chain recombines TRBV25-1 with TRBJ1-2; 10 positions match TRBD1. J lost 7 bases, V lost 6 bases, and 8 bases had no gene match. Germline V lookup: CDR1 MGHDK, CDR2 SYGVNS. This CDR3 is built from 14 residues. The CDR3 DNA reads as TGTGCCAGCAGCCCCCGGGACAGGGGTGTTGGCTACACCTTC. Translated: CASSPRDRGVGYTF.

The chain is built from TRBV9 and TRBJ2-6, with D possibly matching TRBD1 (6 bases). CDR1 is SGDLS and CDR2 is YYNGEE in the germline V gene. This CDR3 is 20 amino acids long. V lost 0 bases to trimming and J lost 0 bases, with 19 bases between them. CDR3 coding DNA: TGTGCCAGCAGCGTAGCGCAGGAGAACAGGGTTTTCTCTGGGGCCAACGTCCTGACTTTC. Protein product: CASSVAQENRVFSGANVLTF.

This clonotype was counted only a few times. V gene TRBV20-1 combines with J gene TRBJ2-5; D perhaps matches TRBD2 (5 bases). Trimming left V 0 bases short and J 5 bases short, with 25 bases between. Germline V gives CDR1 DFQATT, CDR2 SNEGSKA (reference sequence). The CDR3 runs 18 residues. CDR3 amino acids: CSARDGRNPLGGSETQYF. In nucleotides, the CDR3 is TGCAGTGCTAGAGATGGCAGGAATCCCTTGGGCGGGTCGGAGACCCAGTACTTC.

This clonotype has just a few counts. The chain has TRBV7-9 and TRBJ1-5; TRBD1 matches 7 bases. CDR3 length: 15 residues. V lost 5 bases, J lost 7 bases, and 11 bases stayed unmatched. Germline V gives CDR1 SEHNR, CDR2 FQNEAQ (reference sequence). The CDR3 here is CASSRHDRDGQPQHF. The CDR3 DNA sequence: TGTGCCAGCAGCCGCCACGACAGGGACGGACAGCCCCAGCATTTT.

The chain links TRBV24-1 to TRBJ2-7; 7 bases match TRBD1. Germline V gene data show CDR1 as KGHDR and CDR2 as SFDVKD. The CDR3 totals 15 residues. V gave up 3 bases and J gave up 2 bases; unmatched junction bases: 6. The CDR3 sequence: CATSDPRQGAYEQYF. In DNA, the CDR3 is TGTGCCACCAGTGATCCTCGACAGGGAGCCTACGAGCAGTACTTC.

Notes on this clonotype: The junction departs from the called germline gene at one end, perhaps through a read error. This chain joins TRBV7-4 and TRBJ1-1, with a tentative D call TRBD1 (6 bases). The CDR3 extends over 14 amino acids. CDR1 and CDR2 from the germline V gene are SGHVT and SQSDAQ. In DNA, the CDR3 is TGTGCCAGCAGCTTAGCGGACAGACACACTGAGGCTTTCTTT. It yields the protein CASSLADRHTEAFF. The full variable domain, completed using reference TRBV7-4 and TRBJ1-1, is GAGVSQSPRYKVAKRGRDVALRCDSISGHVTLYWYRQTLGQGSEVLTYSQSDAQRDKSGRPSGRFSAERPERSVSTLKIQRTEQGDSAVYLCASSLADRHTEAFFGQGTRLTVV.

Concerning this clonotype: At one boundary the junction diverges from the germline segment, which might be a read error. The chain links TRBV5-5 to TRBJ2-7; D is unclear. Germline CDR1 is SGHKS and CDR2 is YYEKEE (reference sequence). The CDR3 has 12 residues. CDR3 amino acids: CAGSLISYEQYF. The DNA for the CDR3 is TGTGCCGGCAGCTTAATCAGCTACGAGCAGTACTTC.

The table lists this clonotype with many counts. The V and J genes are TRBV7-9 and TRBJ2-7; D possibly uses TRBD1 or TRBD2 (6 bases each). Between the trimmed V and J ends, which lost 7 bases and 1 base, there was a span of 14 bases. Germline loops: CDR1 SEHNR, CDR2 FQNEAQ (reference sequence). This CDR3 is built from 14 residues. Here the CDR3 reads CASTRGGKSYEQYF. The CDR3 DNA reads TGTGCCAGCACCCGAGGGGGGAAATCCTACGAGCAGTACTTC.

V usage is TRBV25-1 and J usage is TRBJ1-1, with no clear D. Germline CDR1 reads MGHDK; CDR2 reads SYGVNS. Trimming shortened V by 5 bases and J by 3 bases, and 13 bases separated the two germline ends. CDR3 length: 14 residues. CDR3 in DNA: TGTGCCAGCAGTTTCATACCCTGGGACACTGAAGCTTTCTTT. Protein sequence: CASSFIPWDTEAFF.

This clonotype was seen many times. The chain carries TRBV5-1 and TRBJ2-7; TRBD1 aligns across 7 bases. CDR1 SGHRS and CDR2 YFSETQ come from the germline V gene. This CDR3 spans 14 amino acids. Losses at the gene ends were 5 bases for V and 2 bases for J; bases not matched to a gene: 7. The CDR3 nucleotides are TGCGCCAGCAGTTTCACCACAGGGGCCTACGAGCAGTACTTC. Translation: CASSFTTGAYEQYF. Full variable domain (rest looked up from reference TRBV5-1 and TRBJ2-7): KAGVTQTPRYLIKTRGQQVTLSCSPISGHRSVSWYQQTPGQGLQFLFEYFSETQRNKGNFPGRFSGRQFSNSRSEMNVSTLELGDSALYLCASSFTTGAYEQYFGPGTRLTVT.

This clonotype has ten or more counts. The V and J genes are TRBV15 and TRBJ1-3; D is unresolved. Per the germline V gene, CDR1 is LNHNV and CDR2 is YYDKDF (reference sequence). CDR3 length: 14 residues. V was cut by 2 bases and J by 1 base, with 6 bases left in between. The CDR3 loop reads CATSRIGSGNTIYF. In DNA form, the CDR3 reads TGTGCCACCAGCAGAATCGGGTCTGGAAACACCATATATTTT.

The table lists this clonotype with a few counts. The CDR3: CASSQDSAGLLQETQYF. CDR3 sequence (DNA): TGCGCCAGCAGCCAAGATTCAGCAGGACTCCTCCAAGAGACCCAGTACTTC. The V gene is TRBV4-1, the J gene TRBJ2-5; D possibly corresponds to TRBD2 (5 bases). V was clipped by 0 bases and J by 1 base, with 15 bases between them. Germline values: CDR1 MGHRA, CDR2 YSYEKL. This CDR3 has 17 amino acids.

V is TRBV28 and J is TRBJ1-2; TRBD1 is a possible D gene (6 bases). Between the trimmed V and J ends, which lost 5 bases and 8 bases, there was a span of 21 bases. CDR1 is MDHEN, CDR2 SYDVKM, per germline. The CDR3 is made up of 15 amino acids. CDR3 region: CASSVQYSGARGYTF. CDR3 nucleotide sequence: TGTGCCAGCAGTGTTCAGTATTCGGGGGCGAGGGGCTACACCTTC.

The V gene is TRBV20-1, the J gene TRBJ1-5, with a possible D match to TRBD1 (6 bases). Germline CDR1 DFQATT, CDR2 SNEGSKA (reference sequence). CDR3 length: 16 residues. Trimming took off 0 bases at V and 2 bases at J, with 14 bases between the two ends. The CDR3 bases are TGCAGTGCTAGAGATGGGGGCCCCCTTGGCAATCAGCCCCAGCATTTT. Amino acid sequence: CSARDGGPLGNQPQHF.

The chain carries TRBV4-3 and TRBJ2-7; possible D gene TRBD2, 5 bases. This CDR3 spans 20 amino acids. In germline, CDR1 is LGHNA, CDR2 YSLEER. Trimming took 0 bases from V and 1 from J, leaving 25 bases between them. The CDR3: CASSQDLSASRGAKSYEQYF. DNA for the CDR3: TGCGCCAGCAGCCAAGATCTATCCGCGTCCCGGGGAGCGAAATCCTACGAGCAGTACTTC.

With respect to this clonotype: A much larger clone sits a single nucleotide away, making a read error possible. The chain employs TRBV20-1 and TRBJ2-5; D is unclear. The CDR3 covers 13 residues. V was clipped by 2 bases and J by 2 bases, with 9 bases between them. Germline assignment: CDR1 DFQATT and CDR2 SNEGSKA (reference sequence). CDR3 sequence reads: CSARKRQQETQYF. The DNA of the CDR3 is TGCAGTGCTAGAAAGAGGCAGCAAGAGACCCAGTACTTC.